Listed below are T cell receptor beta chains from one sample, sequenced in a study of blood T cell repertoires in COVID-19. Sequencing was performed with immunoSEQ multiplex PCR; in TCRdb, only in-frame clones are kept and a portion is missing. The top ten hold about 7.7% of the sample, which has around 150,000 clones, 65% to 90% seen once. Sequenced: peripheral blood. The receptors here all came from a woman between 40 and 55 years old with COVID-19, enrolled during active disease. Each CDR3 is given with its conserved first and last residue. Each record gives: D gene, clone size, J gene, V gene, CDR3 protein, CDR3 DNA. D genes are given only for firm matches. Only some rows state a clone size, as once, few, many or a class for expanded clones.

d_gene: TRBD2; abundance: once; j_gene: TRBJ2-1; v_gene: TRBV7-3; CDR3aa: CASSLQAGGVYNEQFF; CDR3nt: TGTGCCAGCAGCCTCCAGGCGGGAGGGGTCTACAATGAGCAGTTCTTC
d_gene: TRBD2; abundance: -; j_gene: TRBJ2-7; v_gene: TRBV5-5; CDR3aa: CASSLRSFTYGTSDYEQYF; CDR3nt: TGTGCCAGCAGCTTGAGGTCGTTTACCTACGGGACTAGCGATTACGAGCAGTACTTC
d_gene: -; abundance: once; j_gene: TRBJ2-5; v_gene: TRBV6-1; CDR3aa: CASSEDYLSGTQYF; CDR3nt: TGTGCCAGCAGTGAAGATTATCTCTCCGGGACCCAGTACTTC
d_gene: -; abundance: -; j_gene: TRBJ1-2; v_gene: TRBV3-1/TRBV3-2; CDR3aa: CASSQAGLSVAPIYGYTF; CDR3nt: TGTGCCAGCAGCCAAGCGGGTTTAAGCGTGGCCCCAATCTATGGCTACACCTTC
d_gene: TRBD2; abundance: -; j_gene: TRBJ2-1; v_gene: TRBV3-1/TRBV3-2; CDR3aa: CASSQLLPGTSGREYNEQFF; CDR3nt: TGTGCCAGCAGCCAACTCCTCCCCGGGACTAGCGGGAGGGAGTACAATGAGCAGTTCTTC
d_gene: -; abundance: -; j_gene: TRBJ1-2; v_gene: TRBV18; CDR3aa: CASSQDSQVGYTF; CDR3nt: TGTGCCAGCTCTCAAGACAGCCAAGTCGGCTACACCTTC
d_gene: -; abundance: -; j_gene: TRBJ2-7; v_gene: TRBV3-1/TRBV3-2; CDR3aa: CASSQGGIGNEQYF; CDR3nt: TGTGCCAGCAGCCAAGGCGGGATTGGGAACGAGCAGTACTTC
d_gene: -; abundance: -; j_gene: TRBJ1-6; v_gene: TRBV14; CDR3aa: CASSQGRSYSPLHF; CDR3nt: TGTGCCAGCAGCCAAGGGAGGTCGTATTCACCCCTCCACTTT
d_gene: TRBD2; abundance: -; j_gene: TRBJ2-1; v_gene: TRBV5-1; CDR3aa: CASSLPTSGEQFF; CDR3nt: TGCGCCAGCAGCCTGCCGACTAGCGGTGAGCAGTTCTTC
d_gene: TRBD2; abundance: -; j_gene: TRBJ2-1; v_gene: TRBV15; CDR3aa: CATSRARESYNEQFF; CDR3nt: TGTGCCACCAGCAGAGCGCGGGAGTCCTACAATGAGCAGTTCTTC
d_gene: -; abundance: -; j_gene: TRBJ2-2; v_gene: TRBV7-9; CDR3aa: CASSPIGGPGELFF; CDR3nt: TGTGCCAGCAGCCCTATAGGGGGACCCGGGGAGCTGTTTTTT
d_gene: -; abundance: -; j_gene: TRBJ2-1; v_gene: TRBV28; CDR3aa: CASSSPISRHNEQFF; CDR3nt: TGTGCCAGCAGTTCCCCTATCTCGCGCCACAATGAGCAGTTCTTC
d_gene: -; abundance: once; j_gene: TRBJ2-1; v_gene: TRBV20-1; CDR3aa: CSASTRKYNEQFF; CDR3nt: TGCAGTGCTAGTACCAGAAAGTACAATGAGCAGTTCTTC
d_gene: -; abundance: -; j_gene: TRBJ1-1; v_gene: TRBV3-1/TRBV3-2; CDR3aa: CASSHRVSTEAFF; CDR3nt: TGTGCCAGCAGCCACAGGGTGAGCACTGAAGCTTTCTTT
d_gene: TRBD1; abundance: -; j_gene: TRBJ1-5; v_gene: TRBV19; CDR3aa: CASRTGDKLRYSNQPQHF; CDR3nt: TGTGCCAGTCGGACAGGGGATAAGTTAAGATATAGCAATCAGCCCCAGCATTTT
d_gene: TRBD1; abundance: once; j_gene: TRBJ1-4; v_gene: TRBV6-6; CDR3aa: CASSFGTANEKLFF; CDR3nt: TGTGCCAGCAGTTTCGGGACAGCTAATGAAAAACTGTTTTTT